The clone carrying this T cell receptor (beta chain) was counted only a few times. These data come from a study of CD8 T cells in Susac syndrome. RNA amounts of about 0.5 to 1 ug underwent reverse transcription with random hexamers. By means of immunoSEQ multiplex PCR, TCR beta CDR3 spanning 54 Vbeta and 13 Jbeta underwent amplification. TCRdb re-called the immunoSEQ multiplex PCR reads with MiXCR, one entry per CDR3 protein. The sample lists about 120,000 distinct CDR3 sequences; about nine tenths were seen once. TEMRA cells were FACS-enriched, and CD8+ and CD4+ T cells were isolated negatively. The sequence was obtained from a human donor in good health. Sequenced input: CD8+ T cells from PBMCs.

CDR3 sequence (DNA): TGTGCCAGCAGTTCCCCCAGTATGAACACTGAAGCTTTCTTT. Protein: CASSSPSMNTEAFF. The gene calls are TRBV27 and TRBJ1-1; no clear D gene. Germline lookup yields CDR1 MNHEY and CDR2 SMNVEV (reference sequence). CDR3 length: 14 residues. V was shortened by 4 bases and J by 0 bases, with 9 bases between the two germline ends.